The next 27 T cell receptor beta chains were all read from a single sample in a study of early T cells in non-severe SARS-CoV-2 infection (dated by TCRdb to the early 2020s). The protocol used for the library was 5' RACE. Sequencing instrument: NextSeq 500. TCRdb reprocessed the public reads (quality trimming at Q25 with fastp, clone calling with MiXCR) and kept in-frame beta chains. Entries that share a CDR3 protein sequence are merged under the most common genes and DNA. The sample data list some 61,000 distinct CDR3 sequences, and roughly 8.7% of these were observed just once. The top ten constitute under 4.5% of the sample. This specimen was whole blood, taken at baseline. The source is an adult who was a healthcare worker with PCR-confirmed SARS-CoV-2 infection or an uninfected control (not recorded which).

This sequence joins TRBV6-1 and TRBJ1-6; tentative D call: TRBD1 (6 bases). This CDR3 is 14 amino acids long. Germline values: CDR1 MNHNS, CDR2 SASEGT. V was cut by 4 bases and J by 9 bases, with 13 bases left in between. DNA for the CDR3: TGTGCCAGCAGTGGAAAAGGGGGGATTTCACCCCTCCACTTT. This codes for CASSGKGGISPLHF.

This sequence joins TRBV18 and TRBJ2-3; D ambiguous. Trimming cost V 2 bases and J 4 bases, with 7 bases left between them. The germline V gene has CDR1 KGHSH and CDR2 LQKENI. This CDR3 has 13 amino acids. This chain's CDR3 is CASSPIMADTQYF. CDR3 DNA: TGTGCCAGCTCACCAATAATGGCAGATACGCAGTATTTT.

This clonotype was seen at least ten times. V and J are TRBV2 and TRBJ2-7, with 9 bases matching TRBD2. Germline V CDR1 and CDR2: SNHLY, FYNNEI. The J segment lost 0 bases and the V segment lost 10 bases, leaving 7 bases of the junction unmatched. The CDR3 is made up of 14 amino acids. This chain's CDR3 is CATSRTSDSYEQYF. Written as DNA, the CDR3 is TGTGCCACATCACGGACTAGCGACTCCTACGAGCAGTACTTC. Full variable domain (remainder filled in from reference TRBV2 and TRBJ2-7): EPEVTQTPSHQVTQMGQEVILRCVPISNHLYFYWYRQILGQKVEFLVSFYNNEISEKSEIFDDQFSVERPDGSNFTLKIRSTKLEDSAMYFCATSRTSDSYEQYFGPGTRLTVT.

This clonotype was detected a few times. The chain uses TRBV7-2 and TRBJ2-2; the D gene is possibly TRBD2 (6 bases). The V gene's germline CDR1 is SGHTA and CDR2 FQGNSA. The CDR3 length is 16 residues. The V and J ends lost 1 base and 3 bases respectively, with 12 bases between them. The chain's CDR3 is CASSLVPGRYTGELFF. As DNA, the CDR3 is TGTGCCAGCAGCTTAGTCCCGGGGAGGTACACCGGGGAGCTGTTTTTT.

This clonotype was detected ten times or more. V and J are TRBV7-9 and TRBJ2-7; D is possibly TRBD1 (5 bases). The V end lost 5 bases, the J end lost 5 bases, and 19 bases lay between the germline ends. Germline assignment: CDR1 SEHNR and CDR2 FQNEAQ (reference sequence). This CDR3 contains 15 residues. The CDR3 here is CASSPPYRLGDEQYF. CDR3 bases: TGTGCCAGCAGCCCCCCCTATCGGTTAGGGGACGAGCAGTACTTC.

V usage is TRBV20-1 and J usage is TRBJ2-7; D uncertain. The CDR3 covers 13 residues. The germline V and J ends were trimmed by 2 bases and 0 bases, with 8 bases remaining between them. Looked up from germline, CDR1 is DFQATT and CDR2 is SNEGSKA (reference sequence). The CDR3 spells CSARSSGSYEQYF. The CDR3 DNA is TGCAGTGCTAGAAGTTCAGGCTCCTACGAGCAGTACTTC.

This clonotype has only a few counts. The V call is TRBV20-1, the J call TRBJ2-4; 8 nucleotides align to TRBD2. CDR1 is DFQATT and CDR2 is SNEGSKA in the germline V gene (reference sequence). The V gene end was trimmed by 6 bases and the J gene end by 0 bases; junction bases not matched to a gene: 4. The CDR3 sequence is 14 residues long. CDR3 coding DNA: TGCAGTGCGGCGGGGGGACCAGCCAAAAACATTCAGTACTTC. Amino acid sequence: CSAAGGPAKNIQYF.

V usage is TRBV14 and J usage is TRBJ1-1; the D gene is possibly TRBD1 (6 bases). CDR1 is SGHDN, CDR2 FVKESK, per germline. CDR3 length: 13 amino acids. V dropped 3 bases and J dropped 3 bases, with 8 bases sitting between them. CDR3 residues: CASSQKGDTEAFF. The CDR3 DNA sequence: TGTGCCAGCAGCCAGAAGGGGGACACTGAAGCTTTCTTT. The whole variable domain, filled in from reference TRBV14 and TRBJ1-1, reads EAGVTQFPSHSVIEKGQTVTLRCDPISGHDNLYWYRRVMGKEIKFLLHFVKESKQDESGMPNNRFLAERTGGTYSTLKVQPAELEDSGVYFCASSQKGDTEAFFGQGTRLTVV.

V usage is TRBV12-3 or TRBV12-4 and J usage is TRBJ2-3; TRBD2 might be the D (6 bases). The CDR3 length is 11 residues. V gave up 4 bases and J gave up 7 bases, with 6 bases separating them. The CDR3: CASSWDYTQYF. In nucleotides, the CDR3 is TGTGCCAGCAGTTGGGACTATACGCAGTATTTT.

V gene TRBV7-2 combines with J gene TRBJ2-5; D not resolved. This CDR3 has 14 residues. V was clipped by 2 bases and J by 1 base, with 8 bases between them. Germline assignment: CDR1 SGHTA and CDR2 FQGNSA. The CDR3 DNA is TGTGCCAGCAGCTTAATGCCAGCCCAAGAGACCCAGTACTTC. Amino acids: CASSLMPAQETQYF.

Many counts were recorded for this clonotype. The CDR3 DNA is TGTGCCAGCAGCCCCTCCCCAAACAGGGTAGGTATGCCCTACAATGAGCAGTTCTTC. This encodes CASSPSPNRVGMPYNEQFF. The chain is built from TRBV11-3 and TRBJ2-1, with D possibly matching TRBD1 (6 bases). V was shortened by 5 bases and J by 2 bases, with 25 bases between the two germline ends. The CDR3 sequence is 19 residues long. The germline CDR1 and CDR2 sequences are SGHNT and YENEEA.

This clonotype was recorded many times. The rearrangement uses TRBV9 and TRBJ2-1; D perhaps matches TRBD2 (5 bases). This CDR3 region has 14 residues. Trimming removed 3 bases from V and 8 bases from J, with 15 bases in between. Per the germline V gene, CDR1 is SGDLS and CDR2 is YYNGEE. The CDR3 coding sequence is TGTGCCAGCAGCGCCCTCGGGCTAGCCCATGAGCAGTTCTTC. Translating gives CASSALGLAHEQFF.

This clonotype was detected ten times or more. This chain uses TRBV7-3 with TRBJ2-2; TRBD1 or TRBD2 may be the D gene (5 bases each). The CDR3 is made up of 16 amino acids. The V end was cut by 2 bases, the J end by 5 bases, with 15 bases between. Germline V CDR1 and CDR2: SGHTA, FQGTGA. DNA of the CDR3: TGTGCCAGCAGCTTAGCGGGCAGGGCAAGGACCGGGGAGCTGTTTTTT. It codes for CASSLAGRARTGELFF.

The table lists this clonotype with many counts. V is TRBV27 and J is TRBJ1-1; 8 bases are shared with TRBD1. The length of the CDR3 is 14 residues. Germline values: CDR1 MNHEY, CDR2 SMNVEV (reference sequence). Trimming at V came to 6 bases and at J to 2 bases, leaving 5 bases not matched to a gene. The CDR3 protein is CASRFGQGNTEAFF. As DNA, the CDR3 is TGTGCCAGCAGATTTGGACAGGGCAACACTGAAGCTTTCTTT.

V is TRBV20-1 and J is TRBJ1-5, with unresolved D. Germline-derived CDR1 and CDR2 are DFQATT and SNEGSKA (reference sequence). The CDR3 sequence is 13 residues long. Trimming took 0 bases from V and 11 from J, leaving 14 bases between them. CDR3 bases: TGCAGTGCTAGAGACCCCATAAAAATGGCCCAGCATTTT. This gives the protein CSARDPIKMAQHF.

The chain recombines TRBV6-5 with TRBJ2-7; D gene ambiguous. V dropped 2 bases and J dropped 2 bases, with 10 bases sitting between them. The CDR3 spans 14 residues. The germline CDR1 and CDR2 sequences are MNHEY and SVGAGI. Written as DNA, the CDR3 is TGTGCCAGCAGTTACAGTCTACAAGCCTACGAGCAGTACTTC. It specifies CASSYSLQAYEQYF.

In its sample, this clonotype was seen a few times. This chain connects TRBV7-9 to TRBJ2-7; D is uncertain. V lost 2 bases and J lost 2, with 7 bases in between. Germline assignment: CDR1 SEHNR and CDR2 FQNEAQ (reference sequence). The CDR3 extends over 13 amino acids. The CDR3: CASSLSPAYEQYF. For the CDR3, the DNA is TGTGCCAGCAGCTTAAGTCCAGCCTACGAGCAGTACTTC.

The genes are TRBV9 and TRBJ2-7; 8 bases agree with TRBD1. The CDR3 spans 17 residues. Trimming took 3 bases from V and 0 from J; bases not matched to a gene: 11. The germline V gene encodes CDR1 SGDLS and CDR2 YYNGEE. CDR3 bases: TGTGCCAGCAGCGCAAGGGGACGGGACAGGAACTCCTACGAGCAGTACTTC. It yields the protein CASSARGRDRNSYEQYF. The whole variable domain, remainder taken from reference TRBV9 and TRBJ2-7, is DSGVTQTPKHLITATGQRVTLRCSPRSGDLSVYWYQQSLDQGLQFLIQYYNGEERAKGNILERFSAQQFPDLHSELNLSSLELGDSALYFCASSARGRDRNSYEQYFGPGTRLTVT.

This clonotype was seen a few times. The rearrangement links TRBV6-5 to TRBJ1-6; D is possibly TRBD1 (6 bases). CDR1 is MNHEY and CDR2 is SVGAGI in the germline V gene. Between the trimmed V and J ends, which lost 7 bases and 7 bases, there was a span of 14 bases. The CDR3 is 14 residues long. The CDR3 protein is CASTTGTLNSPLHF. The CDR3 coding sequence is TGTGCCAGCACAACCGGGACACTGAATTCACCCCTCCACTTT.

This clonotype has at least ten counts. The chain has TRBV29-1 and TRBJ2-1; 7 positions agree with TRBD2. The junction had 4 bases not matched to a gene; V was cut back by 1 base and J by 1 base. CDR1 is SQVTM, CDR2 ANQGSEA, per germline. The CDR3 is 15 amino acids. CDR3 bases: TGCAGCGTTGAAGGACTAGCTGGTTCCTACAATGAGCAGTTCTTC. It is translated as CSVEGLAGSYNEQFF.

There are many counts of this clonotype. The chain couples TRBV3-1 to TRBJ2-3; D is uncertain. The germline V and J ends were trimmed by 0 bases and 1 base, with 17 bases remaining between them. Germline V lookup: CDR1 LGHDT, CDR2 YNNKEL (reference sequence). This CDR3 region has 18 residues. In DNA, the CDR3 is TGTGCCAGCAGCCAAGATTCGCCCCTGAACGAGGGCACAGATACGCAGTATTTT. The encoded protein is CASSQDSPLNEGTDTQYF.

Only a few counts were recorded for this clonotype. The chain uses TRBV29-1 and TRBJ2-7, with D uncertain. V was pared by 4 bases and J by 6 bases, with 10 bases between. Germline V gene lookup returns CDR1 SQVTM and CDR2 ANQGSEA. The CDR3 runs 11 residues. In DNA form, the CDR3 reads TGCAGCGTTGTCCCCCCCCGCGAGCAGTACTTC. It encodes CSVVPPREQYF.

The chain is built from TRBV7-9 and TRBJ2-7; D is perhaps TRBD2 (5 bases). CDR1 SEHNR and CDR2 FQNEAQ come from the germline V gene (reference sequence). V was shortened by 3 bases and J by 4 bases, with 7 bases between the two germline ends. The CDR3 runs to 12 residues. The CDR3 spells CASSFSGYEQYF. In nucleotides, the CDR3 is TGTGCCAGCAGCTTTTCGGGGTACGAGCAGTACTTC.

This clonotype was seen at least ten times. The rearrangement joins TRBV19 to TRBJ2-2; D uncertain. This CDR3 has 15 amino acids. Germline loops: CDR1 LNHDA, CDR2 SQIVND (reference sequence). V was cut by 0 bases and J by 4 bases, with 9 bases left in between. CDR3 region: CASSIDLGRTGELFF. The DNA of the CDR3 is TGTGCCAGTAGTATAGATCTAGGACGCACCGGGGAGCTGTTTTTT.

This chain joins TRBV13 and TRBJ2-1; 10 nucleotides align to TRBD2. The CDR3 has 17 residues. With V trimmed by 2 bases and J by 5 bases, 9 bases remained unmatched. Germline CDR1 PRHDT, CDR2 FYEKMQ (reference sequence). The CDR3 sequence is CASSLPRASGGNNEQFF. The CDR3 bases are TGTGCCAGCAGCTTACCCCGCGCTAGCGGGGGAAACAATGAGCAGTTCTTC.

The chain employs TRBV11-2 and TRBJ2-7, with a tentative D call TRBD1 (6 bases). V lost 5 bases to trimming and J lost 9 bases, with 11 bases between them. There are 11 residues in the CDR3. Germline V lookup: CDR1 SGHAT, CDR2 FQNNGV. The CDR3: CASSGHRAQYF. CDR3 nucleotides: TGTGCCAGCAGCGGACACAGGGCGCAGTACTTC.

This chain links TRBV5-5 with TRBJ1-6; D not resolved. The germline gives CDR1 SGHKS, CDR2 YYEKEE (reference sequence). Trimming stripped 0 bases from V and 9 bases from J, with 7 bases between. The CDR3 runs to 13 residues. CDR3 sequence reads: CASSLAGSSPLHF. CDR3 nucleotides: TGTGCCAGCAGCTTGGCTGGGAGTTCACCCCTCCACTTT.